This note documents a single T cell receptor (beta chain) sequence. Generated by immunoSEQ multiplex PCR, the TCRdb table keeps only in-frame clones and is missing some. The sample records about 100,000 clones, about nine tenths being singletons. The CDR3 spans 14 residues. Germline loops: CDR1 MGHRA, CDR2 YSYEKL. The V segment lost 2 bases and the J segment 8 bases; nucleotides outside the gene matches: 4. The entry originates in a study of blood T cell repertoires in COVID-19. Background on the study: The samples span acute and convalescent COVID-19 from the United States, Italy and Spain.

The sequenced sample was peripheral blood. The clonotype originates from a human donor with active COVID-19. The donor label of this sample is uncertain. V is TRBV4-1 and J is TRBJ2-1, with TRBD2 identical over 9 bases. The CDR3 DNA sequence: TGCGCCAGCAGCCAACTGCGGGGGGGCGATGAGCAGTTCTTC. Protein product: CASSQLRGGDEQFF.